A single T cell receptor (beta chain) is shown here with its context. Its specificity is not known. Clones were sequenced by immunoSEQ multiplex PCR, and TCRdb holds only the in-frame ones, with some missing. Among 130,000 or so clones, 85% to 90% were seen once, and the ten largest hold 3% to 4%. These data are taken from a study of cytomegalovirus exposure and HLA in healthy donors. Study-wide points: Associated with cytomegalovirus, according to the listing, were approximately 160 TCR beta chains. TCR sequences were mostly rare, though some public TCRs occurred in many donors. Subsequent analysis of the approximately 110 validation repertoires found a tendency for first-cohort TCR clusters to co-occur. Confirmation in vitro established that a few CMV-associated chains were specific for CMV antigens.

The length of the CDR3 is 14 residues. Looked up from germline, CDR1 is MNHEY and CDR2 is SVGAGI. The trim removed 5 bases at V and 6 bases at J, leaving 7 bases unmatched. The chain is built from TRBV6-5 and TRBJ2-1; 7 bases line up with TRBD1. The TCR originated in a man younger than 45 in good health and CMV-seronegative. What was sequenced was PBMCs. CDR3 sequence reads: CASSKTGSSNEQFF. The DNA for the CDR3 is TGTGCCAGCAGTAAGACAGGGAGCAGCAATGAGCAGTTCTTC.